Described below is a single TCR beta chain sequence and its context. Its antigen is unidentified. Profiling relied on immunoSEQ multiplex PCR, and the TCRdb table lists in-frame clones only, not all of them. The sample holds about 130,000 clones, about nine tenths seen once. These data belong to a study of cytomegalovirus exposure and HLA in healthy donors. The study, taken as a whole, reports: The classifier reportedly diagnosed cytomegalovirus status with high sensitivity and specificity. Specific recognition of CMV antigens was confirmed in vitro for a few chains (all CMV-associated).

CDR3 length: 14 amino acids. CDR1 and CDR2 from the germline V gene are MNHEY and SVGAGI. The junction had 9 bases not matched to a gene; V was cut back by 4 bases and J by 10 bases. Sequenced input: PBMCs. The rearrangement links TRBV6-5 to TRBJ1-3; 8 bases are a match to TRBD1. The sequence came from a man aged 25 to 45 in good health and CMV-seronegative. The CDR3 is CASSFGQGIGTIYF. The CDR3 coding sequence is TGTGCCAGCAGTTTTGGACAGGGAATCGGGACCATATATTTT.